One and the same sample provided the 10 T cell receptor beta chains below, sequenced in a study of T cell changes during pregnancy in multiple sclerosis. The table came from immunoSEQ multiplex PCR; TCRdb's copy has only in-frame clones and leaves some out. The sample holds fewer than 25,000 clones; about 89% are singletons and the top ten take approximately 0.71%. Sequenced here: CD4+ T cells from peripheral blood mononuclear cells, sampled in the third trimester of pregnancy. These receptor sequences come from a female donor in good health, enrolled as a control in a pregnancy study.

This sequence joins TRBV5-4 and TRBJ2-3; a possible D gene is TRBD1 (6 bases). The germline gives CDR1 SGHNT, CDR2 YYREEE (reference sequence). The CDR3 is 13 residues long. Trimming removed 3 bases at V and 5 bases at J, with 10 bases between. CDR3 DNA: TGTGCCAGCAGCTCTCGGACAGAAGATACGCAGTATTTT. Protein: CASSSRTEDTQYF. The full variable domain, rest sourced from reference TRBV5-4 and TRBJ2-3, is ETGVTQSPTHLIKTRGQQVTLRCSSQSGHNTVSWYQQALGQGPQFIFQYYREEENGRGNFPPRFSGLQFPNYSSELNVNALELDDSALYLCASSSRTEDTQYFGPGTRLTVL.

The chain recombines TRBV27 with TRBJ1-6; a possible D gene is TRBD1 (5 bases). Germline V CDR1 and CDR2: MNHEY, SMNVEV (reference sequence). The CDR3 runs to 13 residues. V was shortened by 8 bases and J by 5 bases, with 10 bases between the two germline ends. CDR3 nucleotide sequence: TGTGCCAGCGCCAGGGTTAATAATTCACCCCTCCACTTT. Translating it yields CASARVNNSPLHF.

V gene TRBV28 combines with J gene TRBJ2-7; D gene uncertain. The germline V gene has CDR1 MDHEN and CDR2 SYDVKM. CDR3 size: 13 residues. The V gene lost 3 bases and the J gene lost 6 bases, with 12 bases spanning the gap. The CDR3 here is CASSFGQASEQYF. CDR3 DNA sequence: TGTGCCAGCAGTTTCGGCCAGGCCTCCGAGCAGTACTTC.

V is TRBV2 and J is TRBJ1-4; 9 positions match TRBD1. The V gene end was trimmed by 8 bases and the J gene end by 7 bases; junction bases not matched to a gene: 5. CDR3 size: 13 residues. Germline assignment: CDR1 SNHLY and CDR2 FYNNEI. The CDR3 nucleotides are TGTGCCAGCCGCGGGACAGGGACTGAAAAACTGTTTTTT. This sequence encodes CASRGTGTEKLFF.

The genes are TRBV10-3 and TRBJ1-1, with 7 bases lining up with TRBD1. The CDR3 sequence is 18 residues long. From germline, CDR1 is ENHRY and CDR2 SYGVKD. After removal of 0 bases from V and 0 bases from J, the junction contained 10 bases not matched to a gene. The CDR3 loop reads CAISESIDRATMNTEAFF. The CDR3, as DNA: TGTGCCATCAGTGAGTCGATAGACAGGGCAACAATGAACACTGAAGCTTTCTTT.

The chain recombines TRBV27 with TRBJ2-7, with D perhaps matching TRBD1 (7 bases). Deletions cut 2 bases from V and 0 bases from J, with 17 bases between. The CDR3 runs 17 residues. Germline CDR1 MNHEY, CDR2 SMNVEV (reference sequence). CDR3 residues: CASSLKFFRGDSYEQYF. CDR3 coding DNA: TGTGCCAGCAGTTTAAAGTTTTTCAGGGGGGACTCCTACGAGCAGTACTTC.

The chain combines TRBV19 with TRBJ2-5; D perhaps matches TRBD1 (5 bases). There are 13 residues in the CDR3. Germline V gene data show CDR1 as LNHDA and CDR2 as SQIVND (reference sequence). Trimming took 4 bases from V and 5 from J, leaving 11 bases between them. CDR3 sequence: CASSRGRVETQYF. The DNA for the CDR3 is TGTGCCAGTAGTAGGGGCAGGGTGGAGACCCAGTACTTC. The full variable domain, rest sourced from reference TRBV19 and TRBJ2-5, is DGGITQSPKYLFRKEGQNVTLSCEQNLNHDAMYWYRQDPGQGLRLIYYSQIVNDFQKGDIAEGYSVSREKKESFPLTVTSAQKNPTAFYLCASSRGRVETQYFGPGTRLLVL.

The table lists this clone with a count of one. The J gene is TRBJ1-2, the V gene TRBV5-1; TRBD1 aligns across 7 bases. With 4 bases clipped from V and 2 bases from J, the junction kept 8 bases outside the gene matches. The CDR3 has 15 amino acids. The germline CDR1 and CDR2 sequences are SGHRS and YFSETQ. CDR3 loop: CASSVQGRRNYGYTF. CDR3 bases: TGCGCCAGCAGCGTACAGGGGAGAAGGAACTATGGCTACACCTTC.

The rearrangement links TRBV29-1 to TRBJ1-2; TRBD1 aligns across 8 bases. The CDR3 runs to 13 residues. Germline values: CDR1 SQVTM, CDR2 ANQGSEA. Unmatched junction bases numbered 11, after V lost 7 bases and J lost 7 bases. The CDR3 region is CSALRTGPSGYTF. The DNA of the CDR3 is TGCAGCGCGCTGCGGACAGGGCCAAGTGGCTACACCTTC.

This rearrangement joins TRBV6-5 to TRBJ1-2; 8 positions match TRBD1. In germline, CDR1 is MNHEY, CDR2 SVGAGI. This CDR3 spans 13 amino acids. The junction had 1 base not matched to a gene; V was cut back by 5 bases and J by 2 bases. CDR3 loop: CASSQGANYGYTF. Here the CDR3 DNA reads TGTGCCAGCAGTCAGGGGGCGAACTATGGCTACACCTTC.